This passage covers 26 T cell receptor beta chains from one sample sequenced in a study of cytomegalovirus exposure and HLA in healthy donors listed by TCRdb under 2017. The library was prepared using the immunoSEQ multiplex PCR assay. A mixture of 60 forward primers for TCR Vbeta segments and 13 reverse primers for TCR Jbeta segments was used in the multiplex PCR. TCRdb re-hosts the immuneACCESS table, in-frame sequences only. Its copies lack some clones; in the studies checked, an unresolved V gene accounts for under half of them, and the cause for the rest is not known. In all, the sample holds 100,000 to 150,000 clones, and about 74% of those were seen once. Approximately 3.9% of the sample is in the top ten clones. Sequencing input: PBMCs. The receptor source for this set is a woman aged 50 to 60 in good health and CMV-seropositive.

A few counts support this clone. This sequence joins TRBV2 and TRBJ1-1; 8 bases fit TRBD1. In germline, CDR1 is SNHLY, CDR2 FYNNEI. The J segment lost 2 bases and the V segment lost 8 bases, leaving 1 base of the junction unmatched. The CDR3 is 12 amino acids. CDR3 nucleotide sequence: TGTGCCAGCGGGACAGGTAACACTGAAGCTTTCTTT. This gives the protein CASGTGNTEAFF. Combining the CDR3 with reference TRBV2 and TRBJ1-1 gives the whole variable domain EPEVTQTPSHQVTQMGQEVILRCVPISNHLYFYWYRQILGQKVEFLVSFYNNEISEKSEIFDDQFSVERPDGSNFTLKIRSTKLEDSAMYFCASGTGNTEAFFGQGTRLTVV.

The rearrangement links TRBV4-1 to TRBJ2-7; possible D gene TRBD1, 6 bases. Germline V lookup: CDR1 MGHRA, CDR2 YSYEKL. The CDR3 contains 14 residues. Deletions cut 7 bases from V and 3 bases from J, with 16 bases between. The CDR3 DNA reads TGCGCCAGCACCCTGGGGACAAAAAACTACGAGCAGTACTTC. Translated, it gives CASTLGTKNYEQYF.

This clone turned up a few times. The gene calls are TRBV6-5 and TRBJ1-1, with D unclear. The CDR3 length is 13 residues. The ends were cut back, 6 bases at V and 0 bases at J, with 8 bases in the middle. CDR1 and CDR2 (germline): MNHEY, SVGAGI. The CDR3 loop is CASRTSMNTEAFF. The CDR3 bases are TGTGCCAGCAGAACGAGTATGAACACTGAAGCTTTCTTT.

CDR3 nucleotides: TGTGCCAGCAGGAAGGGACTAGCGGGGGAAGAGACCCAGTACTTC. It translates to CASRKGLAGEETQYF. V usage is TRBV7-9 and J usage is TRBJ2-5; 14 positions agree with TRBD2. This CDR3 spans 15 amino acids. Looked up from germline, CDR1 is SEHNR and CDR2 is FQNEAQ (reference sequence). With 6 bases clipped from V and 3 bases from J, the junction kept 3 bases outside the gene matches.

The chain has TRBV23-1 and TRBJ1-5; possibly TRBD1 for D (5 bases). TRBV23-1 is assigned to the ORF class and has an uncertain function. Trimming took off 6 bases at V and 6 bases at J, with 12 bases between the two ends. The CDR3 loop spans 13 amino acids. The CDR3 nucleotides read TGCGCCAGCAGCCTCGACAGTCTTCAGCCCCAGCATTTT. Encoded protein: CASSLDSLQPQHF.

CDR3 sequence reads: CASVADFQETQYF. CDR3 coding DNA: TGCGCCAGCGTGGCGGATTTCCAAGAGACCCAGTACTTC. V gene TRBV10-2 combines with J gene TRBJ2-5; D is unresolved. CDR1 and CDR2 (germline): WSHSY, SAAADI. V shed 8 bases and J shed 1 base, with 11 bases lying between them. The CDR3 spans 13 residues.

The rearrangement joins TRBV10-2 to TRBJ1-5, with D unclear. Trimming shortened V by 10 bases and J by 8 bases, and 21 bases separated the two germline ends. This CDR3 has 14 amino acids. Germline V gives CDR1 WSHSY, CDR2 SAAADI. The CDR3 is CATAPAPWEEPQHF. The CDR3 coding sequence is TGCGCCACCGCCCCCGCCCCTTGGGAGGAGCCCCAGCATTTT.

This clone was recorded once. The genes are TRBV7-9 and TRBJ2-5; 7 bases match TRBD2. The CDR3 runs to 14 residues. V trimming: 5 bases; J trimming: 0 bases; junction bases outside the gene matches: 3. Per the germline V gene, CDR1 is SEHNR and CDR2 is FQNEAQ (reference sequence). The CDR3 sequence is CASSLGLNQETQYF. The DNA for the CDR3 is TGTGCCAGCAGCCTGGGACTAAACCAAGAGACCCAGTACTTC.

The chain combines TRBV7-9 with TRBJ1-4, with TRBD1 identical over 7 bases. This CDR3 contains 16 residues. The germline CDR1 and CDR2 sequences are SEHNR and FQNEAQ (reference sequence). The junction had 14 bases not matched to a gene; V was cut back by 5 bases and J by 8 bases. The CDR3 DNA is TGTGCCAGCAGCCGGAGACCGACAGGGTCAGGAGAAAAACTGTTTTTT. Translation: CASSRRPTGSGEKLFF.

V and J are TRBV4-2 and TRBJ2-7; 9 positions match TRBD2. Germline V gives CDR1 LGHNA, CDR2 YNFKEQ. The V gene end was trimmed by 1 base and the J gene end by 4 bases; junction bases not matched to a gene: 8. The CDR3 covers 16 residues. This chain's CDR3 is CASSQVQGLAGYEQYF. The CDR3 nucleotides read TGTGCCAGCAGCCAAGTTCAGGGCCTAGCGGGGTACGAGCAGTACTTC.

The V call is TRBV13, the J call TRBJ2-5; 11 bases fit TRBD1. The CDR3 runs to 17 residues. The germline gives CDR1 PRHDT, CDR2 FYEKMQ (reference sequence). The ends lost 5 bases at V and 6 bases at J; junction bases unmatched: 14. The CDR3 loop reads CASSSPGTGGFLKTQYF. The CDR3 DNA follows: TGTGCCAGCAGCAGCCCCGGGACAGGGGGTTTTTTGAAGACCCAGTACTTC.

The gene calls are TRBV5-1 and TRBJ2-7, with D tentatively TRBD1 (6 bases). The germline V and J ends were trimmed by 4 bases and 2 bases, with 13 bases remaining between them. Germline loops: CDR1 SGHRS, CDR2 YFSETQ. CDR3 length: 14 amino acids. DNA of the CDR3: TGCGCCAGCAGCCCCCGGACAGCTGCCTACGAGCAGTACTTC. Translating it yields CASSPRTAAYEQYF.

This clone was seen more than once but under ten times. The chain links TRBV9 to TRBJ2-3; 9 bases are shared with TRBD1. V gave up 4 bases and J gave up 1 base; unmatched junction bases: 13. Looked up from germline, CDR1 is SGDLS and CDR2 is YYNGEE. The CDR3 has 18 residues. The CDR3 bases are TGTGCCAGCAGCTCCAGAGCGACGGGACAGGGTGGCACAGATACGCAGTATTTT. Protein product: CASSSRATGQGGTDTQYF.

The rearrangement joins TRBV2 to TRBJ2-7; 11 nucleotides line up with TRBD1. Looked up from germline, CDR1 is SNHLY and CDR2 is FYNNEI. Trimming cost V 5 bases and J 6 bases; bases outside gene matches: 6. This CDR3 has 14 amino acids. CDR3 region: CASSSTGTGGEQYF. DNA for the CDR3: TGTGCCAGCAGTTCGACCGGGACAGGGGGCGAGCAGTACTTC.

This clone was detected a few times. The CDR3 DNA follows: TGTGCCAGCAGCTCCTTTGGCCAGGCCCGGCGCGAAAAACTGTTTTTT. Its protein product is CASSSFGQARREKLFF. This chain links TRBV7-9 with TRBJ1-4, with D unresolved. The CDR3 has 16 residues. Germline assignment: CDR1 SEHNR and CDR2 FQNEAQ (reference sequence). Trimming removed 4 bases from V and 8 bases from J, with 20 bases in between. The full variable domain, its missing parts supplied by reference TRBV7-9 and TRBJ1-4, is DTGVSQNPRHKITKRGQNVTFRCDPISEHNRLYWYRQTLGQGPEFLTYFQNEAQLEKSRLLSDRFSAERPKGSFSTLEIQRTEQGDSAMYLCASSSFGQARREKLFFGSGTQLSVL.

V is TRBV6-1 and J is TRBJ2-3; 7 nucleotides line up with TRBD2. The CDR3 runs 13 residues. Germline values: CDR1 MNHNS, CDR2 SASEGT. Trimming cost V 9 bases and J 1 base; bases outside gene matches: 4. As DNA, the CDR3 is TGTGCCAGTCGGGGGGTGGGCACAGATACGCAGTATTTT. It is translated as CASRGVGTDTQYF.

The CDR3 DNA reads TGTGCCAGTAGTTCGCAGGGGGCGGCACAGAAGCTGTACTTC. Protein: CASSSQGAAQKLYF. The chain joins TRBV19 to TRBJ2-5; 8 bases are shared with TRBD1. CDR1 and CDR2 (germline): LNHDA, SQIVND (reference sequence). Trimming removed 5 bases from V and 13 bases from J; junction bases left unmatched: 15. The CDR3 has 14 residues.

V and J are TRBV2 and TRBJ1-1, with a tentative D call TRBD1 (5 bases). The V end was cut by 10 bases, the J end by 1 base, with 10 bases between. Germline CDR1 and CDR2: SNHLY and FYNNEI. This CDR3 comprises 12 residues. The CDR3 loop is CAMRGSNTEAFF. CDR3 bases: TGTGCCATGCGGGGGTCGAACACTGAAGCTTTCTTT.

The chain uses TRBV4-2 and TRBJ2-3; 7 bases align to TRBD2. Germline-derived CDR1 and CDR2 are LGHNA and YNFKEQ. This CDR3 contains 15 residues. V trimming: 4 bases; J trimming: 2 bases; junction bases outside the gene matches: 6. In nucleotides, the CDR3 is TGTGCCAGCAGCCGGGACTACTATTCCACAGATACGCAGTATTTT. It translates to CASSRDYYSTDTQYF.

The chain recombines TRBV19 with TRBJ2-5, with D perhaps matching TRBD2 (6 bases). V was shortened by 3 bases and J by 1 base, with 6 bases between the two germline ends. This CDR3 region has 13 residues. Germline CDR1 is LNHDA and CDR2 is SQIVND (reference sequence). The CDR3 region is CASSMGGQETQYF. The CDR3 DNA reads TGTGCCAGTAGTATGGGGGGCCAAGAGACCCAGTACTTC.

This clone was observed a few times. The J gene is TRBJ2-2, the V gene TRBV28, with TRBD1 identical over 9 bases. Germline V gene data show CDR1 as MDHEN and CDR2 as SYDVKM. V trimming: 3 bases; J trimming: 3 bases; junction bases outside the gene matches: 5. This CDR3 spans 16 amino acids. CDR3 amino acids: CASSLDRGSDTGELFF. CDR3 bases: TGTGCCAGCAGTTTGGACAGGGGATCGGACACCGGGGAGCTGTTTTTT. Full variable domain (missing parts from reference TRBV28 and TRBJ2-2): DVKVTQSSRYLVKRTGEKVFLECVQDMDHENMFWYRQDPGLGLRLIYFSYDVKMKEKGDIPEGYSVSREKKERFSLILESASTNQTSMYLCASSLDRGSDTGELFFGEGSRLTVL.

V is TRBV10-3 and J is TRBJ1-3, with TRBD1 matching over 10 bases. In germline, CDR1 is ENHRY, CDR2 SYGVKD. The V segment lost 3 bases and the J segment 0 bases; nucleotides outside the gene matches: 8. The CDR3 is 18 residues long. The CDR3 sequence is CAISEPTGQGFSGNTIYF. As DNA, the CDR3 is TGTGCCATCAGTGAACCAACGGGACAGGGGTTCTCTGGAAACACCATATATTTT.

This chain connects TRBV23-1 to TRBJ2-1; D uncertain. TRBV23-1 is an open reading frame, and its role is uncertain. The length of the CDR3 is 14 residues. Trimming removed 3 bases at V and 4 bases at J, with 10 bases between. For the CDR3, the DNA is TGCGCCAGCAGTCAGGAGACTGGGTACAATGAGCAGTTCTTC. Its protein product is CASSQETGYNEQFF.

The chain combines TRBV19 with TRBJ2-7; the match to TRBD2 covers 7 bases. The V and J ends lost 7 bases and 4 bases, in that order; junction bases with no gene match: 10. Germline-derived CDR1 and CDR2 are LNHDA and SQIVND (reference sequence). The CDR3 length is 14 residues. CDR3 nucleotides: TGTGCCAGTAACAACGGGGGGAAACCTTACGAGCAGTACTTC. Translated, it gives CASNNGGKPYEQYF.

The chain combines TRBV29-1 with TRBJ1-4; 11 bases are shared with TRBD1. The CDR3 totals 16 residues. Germline values: CDR1 SQVTM, CDR2 ANQGSEA. V lost 1 base and J lost 7; bases outside the gene matches: 8. For the CDR3, the DNA is TGCAGCGTTGAAGGGGACAGGGGGAATCAAGGTGAAAAACTGTTTTTT. This codes for CSVEGDRGNQGEKLFF.

The chain carries TRBV2 and TRBJ1-2, with 8 bases aligning to TRBD1. The V gene's germline CDR1 is SNHLY and CDR2 FYNNEI. CDR3 length equals 15 residues. The V segment lost 1 base and the J segment 2 bases; nucleotides outside the gene matches: 3. The CDR3 is CASSEGTGPNYGYTF. Here the CDR3 DNA reads TGTGCCAGCAGTGAAGGGACAGGGCCGAACTATGGCTACACCTTC.